The rows below give T cell receptor beta chains drawn from one sample of a study of Graves' ophthalmopathy and Graves' hyperthyroidism. TCRdb recomputed calls from the multiplex PCR reads with MiXCR, one row per CDR3 protein. The profile shows 650,000 to 900,000 distinct CDR3 sequences, around 40% of them singletons. The specimen sequenced was peripheral blood. The receptors here all came from an adult man with Graves' ophthalmopathy. Each CDR3 is given with its conserved first and last residue. D genes are given only for firm matches. Clone size is not always given. Where it is, it says once, few, many or a class for expanded clones.

d_call	cdr3_length	v_call	j_call	clone_size	cdr3_aa	cdr3_nt
TRBD2	17	TRBV5-5	TRBJ2-2	few	CASSPGRGLAVTGELFF	TGTGCCAGCAGCCCAGGGCGGGGACTAGCGGTCACCGGGGAGCTGTTTTTT
.	15	TRBV5-5	TRBJ1-5	.	CASSPIWEIRQPQHF	TGTGCCAGCAGTCCCATCTGGGAAATTAGGCAGCCCCAGCATTTT
TRBD1	18	TRBV11-2	TRBJ1-2	few	CASSPAGSTGGAGYGYTF	TGTGCCAGCAGCCCGGCAGGGTCAACAGGGGGCGCAGGCTATGGCTACACCTTC
.	16	TRBV9	TRBJ1-1	.	CASSVGGGARGTEAFF	TGTGCCAGCAGCGTAGGGGGGGGGGCCAGGGGAACTGAAGCTTTCTTT
.	15	TRBV7-9	TRBJ2-1	.	CASTSVGLAPREQFF	TGTGCCAGCACATCCGTGGGGCTAGCCCCCCGGGAGCAGTTCTTC
.	14	TRBV20-1	TRBJ1-6	.	CSATREDTIEALHF	TGCAGTGCCACTAGAGAGGACACCATTGAGGCCCTCCACTTT
TRBD2	15	TRBV29-1	TRBJ2-5	many	CSVEQLADYQETQYF	TGCAGCGTTGAGCAACTAGCGGATTACCAAGAGACCCAGTACTTC
.	16	TRBV2	TRBJ2-7	few	CASSDFLGTLTYEQYF	TGTGCCAGCAGTGATTTTTTGGGGACCCTTACCTACGAGCAGTACTTC
.	14	TRBV5-1	TRBJ2-7	.	CASSFGQQTYEQYF	TGCGCCAGCAGCTTTGGACAGCAAACCTACGAGCAGTACTTC
TRBD1	15	TRBV7-9	TRBJ2-5	.	CASSRGTGNQETQYF	TGTGCCAGCAGCCGCGGGACAGGGAACCAAGAGACCCAGTACTTC
TRBD1	12	TRBV24-1	TRBJ1-5	.	CASRGQGQPQHF	TGTGCCAGCAGGGGACAGGGTCAGCCCCAGCATTTT
TRBD1	14	TRBV29-1	TRBJ2-7	.	CSVAPDRGMDEQYF	TGCAGCGTTGCCCCGGACAGGGGGATGGACGAGCAGTACTTC
TRBD1	16	TRBV7-2	TRBJ1-1	.	CASSPNPGTVNTEAFF	TGTGCCAGCAGCCCCAACCCCGGGACAGTGAACACTGAAGCTTTCTTT
.	13	TRBV29-1	TRBJ2-1	.	CSVAGLGGYEQFF	TGCAGCGTTGCGGGGCTAGGCGGATACGAGCAGTTCTTC
.	16	TRBV7-9	TRBJ2-2	.	CASSFPRGRFTGELFF	TGTGCCAGCAGCTTTCCCAGGGGGAGGTTCACCGGGGAGCTGTTTTTT
.	14	TRBV15	TRBJ1-2	.	CATSSGAGAYGYTF	TGTGCCACCAGCAGTGGGGCTGGGGCCTATGGCTACACCTTC
TRBD1	15	TRBV6-1	TRBJ1-1	few	CASSHHRGAGTEAFF	TGTGCCAGCAGTCACCACAGGGGCGCCGGCACTGAAGCTTTCTTT
.	12	TRBV12-3/TRBV12-4	TRBJ1-6	few	CASSYSWSPLHF	TGTGCCAGCAGTTATAGTTGGTCACCCCTCCACTTT
TRBD1	15	TRBV25-1	TRBJ1-2	many	CASSDGTGGSYGYTF	TGTGCCAGCAGTGATGGGACAGGGGGCTCGTATGGCTACACCTTC
.	14	TRBV20-1	TRBJ2-7	few	CSANPPEDAYEQYF	TGCAGTGCTAACCCCCCGGAGGACGCCTACGAGCAGTACTTC
.	12	TRBV25-1	TRBJ2-2	.	CASSEAGGELFF	TGTGCCAGCAGTGAGGCAGGCGGGGAGCTGTTTTTT
.	14	TRBV5-1	TRBJ1-2	.	CASSRRADDYGYTF	TGCGCCAGCAGCCGCAGGGCCGATGACTATGGCTACACCTTC
TRBD1	14	TRBV10-3	TRBJ1-1	many	CAISGGQGNTEAFF	TGTGCCATCAGCGGGGGACAGGGGAACACTGAAGCTTTCTTT
.	15	TRBV7-2	TRBJ2-5	.	CASSLTSQGIETQYF	TGTGCCAGCAGCTTAACGTCGCAGGGTATTGAGACCCAGTACTTC
.	14	TRBV12-3/TRBV12-4	TRBJ1-2	.	CASSVEAGLDGYTF	TGTGCCAGCAGCGTAGAGGCAGGGTTGGATGGCTACACCTTC
.	15	TRBV11-2	TRBJ1-4	.	CASSPYQGLHEKLFF	TGTGCCAGCAGCCCATACCAGGGTTTACATGAAAAACTGTTTTTT
.	21	TRBV15	TRBJ1-1	many	CATSRDHPRARDGTMNTEAFF	TGTGCCACCAGCAGAGATCATCCGCGAGCAAGGGACGGCACCATGAACACTGAAGCTTTCTTT
.	11	TRBV24-1	TRBJ2-3	.	CATSASGTQYF	TGTGCCACCAGTGCATCTGGTACGCAGTATTTT
.	13	TRBV10-3	TRBJ2-7	.	CASTVNGAFEQYF	TGTGCCAGCACCGTCAACGGGGCATTTGAGCAGTACTTC
TRBD1	13	TRBV15	TRBJ2-2	.	CALGQGANGELVF	TGTGCCTTAGGACAGGGGGCGAACGGGGAGCTGGTTTTT
.	14	TRBV28	TRBJ1-5	few	CASSFRQADQPQHF	TGTGCCAGCAGTTTTCGTCAGGCAGACCAGCCCCAGCATTTT
.	13	TRBV20-1	TRBJ1-1	few	CSAIVRANTEAFF	TGCAGTGCTATCGTCAGGGCGAACACTGAAGCTTTCTTT
TRBD1	14	TRBV4-1	TRBJ1-5	many	CASSQTGSNQPQHF	TGCGCCAGCAGCCAGACAGGGAGCAATCAGCCCCAGCATTTT
.	12	TRBV29-1	TRBJ1-1	many	CSVGFGNTEAFF	TGCAGCGTTGGGTTTGGGAACACTGAAGCTTTCTTT
.	14	TRBV19	TRBJ2-7	.	CASSVTGMPAEQYF	TGTGCCAGTAGTGTAACTGGGATGCCGGCCGAGCAGTACTTC
TRBD2	18	TRBV7-9	TRBJ2-6	.	CASSSLPCGGSGANVLTF	TGTGCCAGCAGCTCCCTCCCATGCGGGGGTTCCGGGGCCAACGTCCTGACTTTC
.	16	TRBV7-8	TRBJ2-5	once	CASSPVFSAERETQYF	TGTGCCAGCAGCCCGGTCTTTTCCGCCGAAAGAGAGACCCAGTACTTC
.	13	TRBV28	TRBJ1-2	few	CASIPRGSWGYTF	TGTGCCAGCATTCCAAGGGGATCTTGGGGCTACACCTTC
TRBD1	15	TRBV7-2	TRBJ2-7	few	CASSGADRGSYEQYF	TGTGCCAGCAGCGGAGCGGACAGGGGTTCCTACGAGCAGTACTTC
.	15	TRBV20-1	TRBJ1-1	many	CSASPTTQGWGGAFF	TGCAGTGCTAGCCCCACTACACAGGGATGGGGAGGGGCTTTCTTT
.	16	TRBV7-2	TRBJ2-7	many	CASSLGSGGVGYEQYF	TGTGCCAGCAGCTTAGGTTCTGGAGGGGTAGGCTACGAGCAGTACTTC
TRBD2	18	TRBV29-1	TRBJ2-2	.	CSVEKRTSGKADTGELFF	TGCAGCGTTGAAAAACGGACTAGCGGGAAAGCGGACACCGGGGAGCTGTTTTTT
.	14	TRBV4-1	TRBJ1-1	many	CASSYRDMNTEAFF	TGCGCCAGCAGTTACAGGGATATGAACACTGAAGCTTTCTTT
.	15	TRBV20-1	TRBJ2-7	few	CSAAHRKRSAYEQYF	TGCAGTGCCGCCCACCGGAAGCGGTCTGCCTACGAGCAGTACTTC
TRBD1	14	TRBV11-2	TRBJ1-5	.	CASGLDRGPQPQHF	TGTGCCAGCGGCTTAGACAGGGGGCCGCAGCCCCAGCATTTT
.	14	TRBV10-3	TRBJ1-1	many	CAISEKTGNTEAFF	TGTGCCATCAGTGAAAAGACGGGGAACACTGAAGCTTTCTTT
.	12	TRBV10-3	TRBJ2-7	many	CAIAAPDYEQYF	TGTGCCATCGCGGCCCCCGACTACGAGCAGTACTTC
.	14	TRBV5-1	TRBJ2-2	.	CASRMGPSAGELFF	TGCGCCAGCAGAATGGGGCCATCCGCCGGGGAGCTGTTTTTT
TRBD2	18	TRBV20-1	TRBJ2-6	.	CSAPPPSGSFSGANVLTF	TGCAGTGCTCCCCCCCCTAGCGGGAGTTTCTCTGGGGCCAACGTCCTGACTTTC
TRBD1	16	TRBV5-1	TRBJ2-7	.	CASSLTPGQGTIEQYF	TGCGCCAGCAGCCTTACGCCGGGACAGGGGACGATCGAGCAGTACTTC
.	13	TRBV6-5	TRBJ1-6	.	CASRRLVNSPLHF	TGTGCCAGCAGAAGACTCGTTAATTCACCCCTCCACTTT
.	16	TRBV25-1	TRBJ1-2	few	CASSDSAGSIYYGYTF	TGTGCCAGCAGTGATAGTGCCGGGTCAATATACTATGGCTACACCTTC
.	15	TRBV7-9	TRBJ2-5	many	CASSLLGTMGETQYF	TGTGCCAGCAGCTTACTCGGGACAATGGGAGAGACCCAGTACTTC
TRBD1	14	TRBV19	TRBJ1-5	many	CASSTGQGGQPQHF	TGTGCCAGTAGTACCGGACAGGGAGGCCAGCCCCAGCATTTT
.	15	TRBV10-3	TRBJ1-1	once	CASSLTSLRGTEAFF	TGTGCCAGCAGTTTAACGAGCCTCCGAGGCACTGAAGCCTTCTTT
.	14	TRBV7-9	TRBJ2-3	.	CASSLGADTDTQYF	TGTGCCAGCAGCTTAGGGGCCGACACAGATACGCAGTATTTT
.	15	TRBV7-9	TRBJ1-2	many	CASSFSDRPNYGYTF	TGTGCCAGCAGCTTTTCCGACAGACCTAACTATGGCTACACCTTC
TRBD2	15	TRBV10-3	TRBJ2-5	once	CASSYSLAGVETQYF	TGTGCCAGCAGTTATTCTCTAGCGGGAGTAGAGACCCAGTACTTC
.	15	TRBV2	TRBJ1-5	many	CASSETGHSNQPQHF	TGTGCCAGCAGTGAAACAGGGCATAGCAATCAGCCCCAGCATTTT
.	16	TRBV10-3	TRBJ1-5	few	CASSYSRPSRNQPQHF	TGTGCCAGCAGTTACTCGAGACCCAGCCGCAATCAGCCCCAGCATTTT